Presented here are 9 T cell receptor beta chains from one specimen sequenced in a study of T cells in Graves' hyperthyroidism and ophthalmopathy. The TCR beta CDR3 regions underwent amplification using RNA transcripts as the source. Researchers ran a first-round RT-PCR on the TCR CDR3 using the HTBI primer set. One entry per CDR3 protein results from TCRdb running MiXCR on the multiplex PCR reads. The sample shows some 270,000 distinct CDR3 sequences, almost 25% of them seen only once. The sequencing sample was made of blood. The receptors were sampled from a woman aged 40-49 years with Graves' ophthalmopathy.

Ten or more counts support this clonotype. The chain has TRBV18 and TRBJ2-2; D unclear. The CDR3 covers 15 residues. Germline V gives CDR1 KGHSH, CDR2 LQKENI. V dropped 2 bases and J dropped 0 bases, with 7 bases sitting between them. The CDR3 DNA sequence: TGTGCCAGCTCACCATGGGCATCGAACACCGGGGAGCTGTTTTTT. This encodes CASSPWASNTGELFF.

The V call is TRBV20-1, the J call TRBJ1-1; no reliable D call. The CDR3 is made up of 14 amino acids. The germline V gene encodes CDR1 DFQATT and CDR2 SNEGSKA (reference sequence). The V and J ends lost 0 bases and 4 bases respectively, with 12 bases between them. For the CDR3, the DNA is TGCAGTGCTAGAGAGCTGACTCGGGGCACTGAAGCTTTCTTT. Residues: CSARELTRGTEAFF.

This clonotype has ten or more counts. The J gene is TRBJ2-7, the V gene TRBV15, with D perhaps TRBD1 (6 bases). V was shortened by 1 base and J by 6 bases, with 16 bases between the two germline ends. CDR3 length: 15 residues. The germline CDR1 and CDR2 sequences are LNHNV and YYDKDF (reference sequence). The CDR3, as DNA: TGTGCCACCAGCAGAGGCCGACAGGAAGTGGCCGAGCAGTACTTC. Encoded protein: CATSRGRQEVAEQYF.

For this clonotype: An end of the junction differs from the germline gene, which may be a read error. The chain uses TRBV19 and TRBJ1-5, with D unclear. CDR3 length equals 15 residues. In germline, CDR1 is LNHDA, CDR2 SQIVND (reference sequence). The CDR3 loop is CASSTGKGGNQPQRF. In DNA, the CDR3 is TGTGCCAGTAGTACCGGGAAAGGAGGCAATCAGCCCCAGCGTTTT.

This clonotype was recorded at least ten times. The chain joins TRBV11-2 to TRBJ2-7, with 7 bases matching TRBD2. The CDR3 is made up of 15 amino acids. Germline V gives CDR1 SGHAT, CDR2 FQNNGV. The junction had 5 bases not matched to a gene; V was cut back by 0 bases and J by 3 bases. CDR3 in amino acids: CASSLELATFYEQYF. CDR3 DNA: TGTGCCAGCAGCTTAGAACTAGCGACTTTCTACGAGCAGTACTTC.

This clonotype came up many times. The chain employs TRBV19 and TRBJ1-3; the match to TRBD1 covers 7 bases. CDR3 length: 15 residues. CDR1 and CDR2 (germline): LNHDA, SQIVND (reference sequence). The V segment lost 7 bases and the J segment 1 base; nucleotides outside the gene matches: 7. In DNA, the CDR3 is TGTGCCAGTACCCTGGACAGGAGATCTGGAAACACCATATATTTT. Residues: CASTLDRRSGNTIYF.

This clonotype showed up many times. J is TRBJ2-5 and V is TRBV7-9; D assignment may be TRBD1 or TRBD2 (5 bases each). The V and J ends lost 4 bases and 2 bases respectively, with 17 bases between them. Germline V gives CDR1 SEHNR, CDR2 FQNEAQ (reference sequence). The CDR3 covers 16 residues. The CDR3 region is CASSSTIRDAQETQYF. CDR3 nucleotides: TGTGCCAGCAGCTCTACGATCCGGGACGCTCAAGAGACCCAGTACTTC.

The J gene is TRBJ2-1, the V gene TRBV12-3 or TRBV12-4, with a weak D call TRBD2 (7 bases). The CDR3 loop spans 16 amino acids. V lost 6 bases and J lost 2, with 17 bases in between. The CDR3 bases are TGTGCCAGCAGCCCCCGGGGGGCACTCCCCTACAATGAGCAGTTCTTC. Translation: CASSPRGALPYNEQFF.

The CDR3 nucleotides read TGCAGTGCTAGAGATGCAGGGGATAGTACGGAGACCCAGTACTTC. Encoded protein: CSARDAGDSTETQYF. V usage is TRBV20-1 and J usage is TRBJ2-5, with D possibly being TRBD1 (6 bases). V was cut by 0 bases and J by 5 bases, with 16 bases left in between. Per germline, CDR1 DFQATT and CDR2 SNEGSKA (reference sequence). This CDR3 comprises 15 residues.